This note documents a single TCR beta chain sequence. With 1 base removed from V and 3 bases from J, the gap between germline ends came to 7 bases. The germline V gene encodes CDR1 MDHEN and CDR2 SYDVKM. The CDR3 loop spans 14 amino acids. Assay: immunoSEQ multiplex PCR; the TCRdb copy retains only in-frame clones and omits some. This sample yields some 49,000 clones, of which roughly 85% are seen a single time; approximately 2.6% belongs to the top ten. The source of the sample is a study of control samples from healthy donors and cancer patients. The origin of this receptor is a woman between 45 and 60 years old with lung cancer. Sequenced material: PBMCs. V gene TRBV28 combines with J gene TRBJ1-5; a weak D match, TRBD1 (5 bases). CDR3 sequence reads: CASSLSGNNQPQHF. The CDR3 DNA reads TGTGCCAGCAGTTTATCAGGGAACAATCAGCCCCAGCATTTT.